This T cell receptor (beta chain) was obtained from a study of T cell responses to AZD1222 COVID-19 vaccine. The CDR3 is 16 residues long. Trimming removed 5 bases from V and 3 bases from J; junction bases left unmatched: 11. CDR1 is MNHEY and CDR2 is SMNVEV in the germline V gene (reference sequence). Repertoires were generated with immunoSEQ multiplex PCR, while TCRdb's copy carries only in-frame clones and drops some. Seen here are about 120,000 clones, approximately 90% observed once, and the top ten hold approximately 3.5%. The specimen comprised peripheral blood, sampled on day 0 of AZD1222 vaccination. The receptor comes from an adult in good health. The chain combines TRBV27 with TRBJ2-5; the match to TRBD2 covers 8 bases. CDR3 residues: CASSITPGGKEETQYF. The CDR3 nucleotides are TGTGCCAGCAGTATCACCCCGGGAGGGAAAGAAGAGACCCAGTACTTC.